These 3 T cell receptor beta chains share one sample of origin, sequenced in a study of blood T cell repertoires in COVID-19. Assay used: immunoSEQ multiplex PCR; TCRdb lists only in-frame clones, some missing. The sample lists about 98,000 clones, about 80% occurring once. Sequencing was performed on peripheral blood. These receptors all come from a man in his fifties or sixties with acute or convalescent COVID-19.

The genes are TRBV5-1 and TRBJ2-7, with 9 bases aligning to TRBD1. J was trimmed by 6 bases and V by 4 bases; bases with no gene match: 8. This CDR3 is 14 amino acids long. Germline CDR1 reads SGHRS; CDR2 reads YFSETQ. The CDR3 is CASSPGQGRREQYF. CDR3 bases: TGCGCCAGCAGCCCTGGACAGGGGCGTCGCGAGCAGTACTTC.

This clone was observed a few times. The chain carries TRBV2 and TRBJ1-1; no definite D call. Deletions cut 8 bases from V and 13 bases from J, with 26 bases between. The CDR3 contains 14 residues. The germline CDR1 and CDR2 sequences are SNHLY and FYNNEI. The CDR3 spells CASHATSGVPKGFF. CDR3 in DNA: TGTGCCAGCCACGCGACTTCCGGGGTACCGAAGGGTTTCTTT. The variable domain in full, with the rest retrieved from reference TRBV2 and TRBJ1-1, is EPEVTQTPSHQVTQMGQEVILRCVPISNHLYFYWYRQILGQKVEFLVSFYNNEISEKSEIFDDQFSVERPDGSNFTLKIRSTKLEDSAMYFCASHATSGVPKGFFGQGTRLTVV.

The sample holds one count of this clone. The genes are TRBV7-7 and TRBJ2-7; D gene unclear. The ends were cut back, 5 bases at V and 0 bases at J, with 20 bases in the middle. This CDR3 region has 17 residues. Germline CDR1 reads SSHAT; CDR2 reads FNYEAQ (reference sequence). The chain's CDR3 is CASSVLVRKKSSYEQYV. As DNA, the CDR3 is TGTGCCAGCAGCGTTCTAGTTAGGAAAAAGAGCTCCTACGAGCAGTACGTC.